These T cell receptor beta chains were read from a single sample in a study of cytomegalovirus exposure and HLA in healthy donors. Profiling relied on immunoSEQ multiplex PCR, and the TCRdb table lists in-frame clones only, not all of them. Of approximately 210,000 clones detected, 77% appear once; the ten largest clones hold roughly 2%. The sequenced sample was PBMCs. The receptors derive from a woman in her thirties in good health and CMV-seropositive. CDR3s include the opening cysteine and the closing phenylalanine or tryptophan. A D gene is named only where the DNA matches it firmly. Clone size is shown for a subset of rows, as once, few, many or a class of expanded clone.

j_call v_call d_call clone_size cdr3_aa cdr3_nt
TRBJ2-7 TRBV9 TRBD2 NA CASSARGGLSEQYF TGTGCCAGCAGCGCCCGGGGGGGGCTAAGCGAGCAGTACTTC
TRBJ2-2 TRBV27 TRBD1 NA CASSLDRGRAGELFF TGTGCCAGCAGTCTTGACAGGGGAAGGGCCGGGGAGCTGTTTTTT
TRBJ1-4 TRBV7-8 TRBD1 once CASSLRDRGARTNEKLFF TGTGCCAGCAGCTTACGGGACAGGGGCGCAAGGACTAATGAAAAACTGTTTTTT
TRBJ1-3 TRBV5-1 TRBD1 NA CASSPGQGTNTIYF TGCGCCAGCAGCCCAGGACAGGGGACCAACACCATATATTTT
TRBJ1-1 TRBV28 TRBD1 NA CASSPRGTMNTEAFF TGTGCCAGCAGTCCCAGGGGGACGATGAACACTGAAGCTTTCTTT
TRBJ2-1 TRBV27 NA NA CEKWAGNSYNEQFF TGTGAGAAGTGGGCGGGGAATTCCTACAATGAGCAGTTCTTC
TRBJ2-1 TRBV4-3 TRBD1 NA CASSKPGTGLFGQFF TGCGCCAGCAGCAAGCCCGGGACAGGCCTTTTTGGGCAGTTCTTC
TRBJ2-3 TRBV18 NA NA CASSPLTATDTQYF TGTGCCAGCTCACCTCTAACAGCTACAGATACGCAGTATTTT
TRBJ1-2 TRBV5-5 NA NA CASSPTGIAGYTF TGTGCCAGCAGTCCCACGGGTATCGCTGGCTACACCTTC
TRBJ1-4 TRBV7-9 NA NA CASSFPGSYEKLFF TGTGCCAGCAGCTTCCCAGGGTCTTATGAAAAACTGTTTTTT
TRBJ2-5 TRBV14 TRBD2 NA CASSYGLAGGLAETQYF TGTGCCAGCAGCTATGGACTAGCGGGAGGCCTCGCGGAGACCCAGTACTTC
TRBJ1-3 TRBV6-1 NA NA CASRAAFSGNTIYF TGTGCCAGCAGAGCAGCGTTCTCTGGAAACACCATATATTTT
TRBJ2-2 TRBV5-4 TRBD2 once CASSLAGVNTGELFF TGTGCCAGCAGCTTAGCGGGAGTTAACACCGGGGAGCTGTTTTTT
TRBJ2-2 TRBV7-3 TRBD2 many CASSRLATVNTGELFF TGTGCCAGCAGCCGACTAGCGACCGTGAACACCGGGGAGCTGTTTTTT